This entry describes one T cell receptor beta chain. Its antigen is not known. The data are from a study of a mutant IDH1 vaccine in newly diagnosed glioma. Whole-study context: There were 62.5% males and approximately 38% females among treated patients, whose mean age was approximately 41 years. Patients were pretreated with radiotherapy, temozolomide, or both, mostly both. Study findings and constraints: Overall, more than 80% of patients had vaccine-induced immune responses.

Using immunoSEQ multiplex PCR, the repertoire was profiled, and TCRdb retains in-frame clones only, with some absent. The repertoire has around 57,000 clones, 70% to 90% of them found once; the top ten carry 1.9%. This sample's time point: week 11, during vaccination. The vaccine gave 300 ug of a 20-mer mutant IDH1 peptide subcutaneously per dose. Each of the donors came in with new WHO grade 3 or 4 astrocytomas that were IDH1-mutant and ATRX-lost. With V trimmed by 3 bases and J by 4 bases, 1 base remained unmatched. This CDR3 is built from 15 residues. Germline V gene data show CDR1 as KGHSH and CDR2 as LQKENI.

The gene calls are TRBV18 and TRBJ2-5, with 14 positions matching TRBD2. This TCR came from a man aged 40-50 years with glioma. This sample comprised PBMCs, obtained from a glioma patient whose treatment included an IDH1 peptide vaccine. CDR3 nucleotides: TGTGCCAGCTCACCCGGGACTAGCGGGAGAGAGACCCAGTACTTC. Its translation: CASSPGTSGRETQYF.